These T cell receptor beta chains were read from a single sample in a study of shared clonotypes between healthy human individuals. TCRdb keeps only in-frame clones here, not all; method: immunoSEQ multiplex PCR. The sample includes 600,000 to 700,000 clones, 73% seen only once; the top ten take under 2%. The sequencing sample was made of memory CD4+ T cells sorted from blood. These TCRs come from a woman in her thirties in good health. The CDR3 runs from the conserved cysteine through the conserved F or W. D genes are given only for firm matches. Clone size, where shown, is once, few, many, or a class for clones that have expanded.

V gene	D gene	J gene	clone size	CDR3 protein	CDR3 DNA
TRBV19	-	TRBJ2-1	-	CASSKSTRPGNEQFF	TGTGCCAGTAGTAAATCTACACGACCAGGTAATGAGCAGTTCTTC
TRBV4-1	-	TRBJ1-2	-	CASRPLGEADGYTF	TGCGCCAGCCGTCCACTGGGGGAAGCGGATGGCTACACCTTC
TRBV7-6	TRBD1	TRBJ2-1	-	CASRGTGYNEQFF	TGTGCCAGCAGAGGGACAGGCTACAATGAGCAGTTCTTC
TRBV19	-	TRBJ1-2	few	CASRETANYGYTF	TGTGCCAGTAGGGAAACAGCTAACTATGGCTACACCTTC
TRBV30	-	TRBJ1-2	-	CAWSVASNYGYTF	TGTGCCTGGTCAGTGGCGTCTAACTATGGCTACACCTTC
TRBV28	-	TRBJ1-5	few	CASSAAMGGYQPQHF	TGTGCCAGCAGCGCTGCGATGGGGGGTTATCAGCCCCAGCATTTT
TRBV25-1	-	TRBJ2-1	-	CASSDPRPTSFNEQFF	TGTGCCAGCAGTGATCCTAGACCCACTAGTTTCAATGAGCAGTTCTTC
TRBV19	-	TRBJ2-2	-	CASSIHTGELFF	TGTGCCAGTAGTATTCACACCGGGGAGCTGTTTTTT
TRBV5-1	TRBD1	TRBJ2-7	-	CASSFLSPGQGAYEQYF	TGCGCCAGCAGCTTCCTCTCCCCGGGACAGGGAGCGTACGAGCAGTACTTC
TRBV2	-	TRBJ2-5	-	CASSWGAKETQYF	TGTGCCAGCAGTTGGGGGGCTAAGGAGACCCAGTACTTC
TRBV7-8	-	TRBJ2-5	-	CASSLALGITETQYF	TGTGCCAGCAGCTTAGCACTAGGCATCACAGAGACCCAGTACTTC
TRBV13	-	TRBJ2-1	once	CASSLVVRASYNEQFF	TGTGCCAGCAGCTTAGTGGTAAGAGCCTCCTACAATGAGCAGTTCTTC
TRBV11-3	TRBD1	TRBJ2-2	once	CASSIQGSNTGELFF	TGTGCCAGCAGCATACAGGGGTCTAACACCGGGGAGCTGTTTTTT
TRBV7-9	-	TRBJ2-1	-	CASSLESGNEQFF	TGTGCCAGCAGCTTAGAGAGCGGGAATGAGCAGTTCTTC
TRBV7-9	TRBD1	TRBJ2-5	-	CASSGQGRETQYF	TGTGCCAGCAGCGGACAGGGGAGAGAGACCCAGTACTTC
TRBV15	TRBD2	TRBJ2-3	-	CATSGLAGFSTDTQYF	TGTGCCACCAGCGGGTTAGCGGGATTCAGCACAGATACGCAGTATTTT
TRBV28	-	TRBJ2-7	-	CASSRGYYEQYF	TGTGCCAGCAGTCGGGGGTACTACGAGCAGTACTTC
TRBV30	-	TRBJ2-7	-	CAWSDVSQYEQYF	TGTGCCTGGAGTGATGTCAGCCAATACGAGCAGTACTTC
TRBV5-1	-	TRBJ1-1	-	CASSWGTTVNTEAFF	TGCGCCAGCAGCTGGGGGACAACCGTGAACACTGAAGCTTTCTTT
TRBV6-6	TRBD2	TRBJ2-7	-	CASSLTSGGSYEQYF	TGTGCCAGCAGTTTGACTAGCGGGGGCTCCTACGAGCAGTACTTC
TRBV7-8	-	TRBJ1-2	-	CASSLERVARLWGYTF	TGTGCCAGCAGCTTAGAACGGGTCGCAAGACTATGGGGCTACACCTTC
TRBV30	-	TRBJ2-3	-	CAWSVRMGFADTQYF	TGTGCCTGGAGTGTACGGATGGGGTTCGCAGATACGCAGTATTTT
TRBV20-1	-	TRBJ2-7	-	CSVLLAYEQYF	TGCAGTGTTTTGTTAGCTTACGAGCAGTACTTC
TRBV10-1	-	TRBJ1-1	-	CASSDRVNTEAFF	TGCGCCAGCAGTGACAGGGTGAACACTGAAGCTTTCTTT
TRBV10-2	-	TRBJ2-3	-	CASSESLIALSTDTQYF	TGCGCCAGCAGTGAGTCCCTAATAGCGCTCAGCACAGATACGCAGTATTTT
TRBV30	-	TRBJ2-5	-	CAWTGDGDLRRYF	TGTGCCTGGACAGGGGACGGGGATCTACGACGGTACTTC
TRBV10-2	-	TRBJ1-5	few	CASRRGSNSNQPQHF	TGCGCCAGCAGGAGGGGGAGCAATAGCAATCAGCCCCAGCATTTT
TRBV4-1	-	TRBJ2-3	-	CASSQVGAGADTQYF	TGCGCCAGCAGCCAAGTAGGAGCGGGTGCAGATACGCAGTATTTT
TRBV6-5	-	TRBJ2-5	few	CASSYSFLPQETQYF	TGTGCCAGCAGTTACTCGTTCCTACCACAAGAGACCCAGTACTTC
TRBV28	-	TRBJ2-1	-	CASSPPGYRLRDEQFF	TGTGCCAGCAGCCCACCTGGGTACCGCCTGAGGGATGAGCAGTTCTTC
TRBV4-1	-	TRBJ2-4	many	CASSHSGWGIQYF	TGCGCCAGCAGCCACAGCGGGTGGGGCATTCAGTACTTC
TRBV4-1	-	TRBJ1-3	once	CASSQVSGRGPSGNTIYF	TGCGCCAGCAGCCAAGTTTCGGGTCGAGGGCCCTCTGGAAACACCATATATTTT
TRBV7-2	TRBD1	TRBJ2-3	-	CASSLNRGNTDTQYF	TGTGCCAGCAGCTTAAACAGGGGGAACACAGATACGCAGTATTTT
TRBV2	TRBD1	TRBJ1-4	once	CASSTEVQGGEKLFF	TGTGCCAGCAGTACAGAGGTTCAGGGGGGTGAAAAACTGTTTTTT
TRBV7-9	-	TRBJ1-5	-	CASSFKGNQPQHF	TGTGCCAGCAGCTTTAAAGGGAATCAGCCCCAGCATTTT
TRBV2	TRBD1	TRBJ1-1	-	CASNGQVNTEAFF	TGTGCCAGCAATGGACAGGTAAACACTGAAGCTTTCTTT
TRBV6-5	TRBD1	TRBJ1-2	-	CASSYWDRAGYTF	TGTGCCAGCAGTTACTGGGACAGGGCTGGCTACACCTTC
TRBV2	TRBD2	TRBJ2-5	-	CASSGDSGREETQYF	TGTGCCAGCAGTGGGGATAGCGGGAGGGAAGAGACCCAGTACTTC
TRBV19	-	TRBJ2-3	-	CASNGDSDTQYF	TGTGCCAGTAACGGGGATTCAGATACGCAGTATTTT
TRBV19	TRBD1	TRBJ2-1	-	CASSKRQGGYNEQFF	TGTGCCAGTAGTAAAAGACAGGGGGGTTACAATGAGCAGTTCTTC
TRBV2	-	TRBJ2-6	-	CASPQDSGANVLTF	TGTGCCAGCCCTCAGGACTCTGGGGCCAACGTCCTGACTTTC
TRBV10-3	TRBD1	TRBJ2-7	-	CAISYRQGAGEQYF	TGTGCCATCAGTTACCGACAGGGGGCAGGGGAGCAGTACTTC
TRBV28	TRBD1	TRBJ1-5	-	CASSPRDRHQPQHF	TGTGCCAGCAGTCCCAGGGACAGGCATCAGCCCCAGCATTTT
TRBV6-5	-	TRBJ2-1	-	CASRKQAYNEQFF	TGTGCCAGCAGGAAACAGGCTTACAATGAGCAGTTCTTC
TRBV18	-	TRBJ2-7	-	CASSPTASSYEQYF	TGTGCCAGCTCACCTACAGCCAGCTCCTACGAGCAGTACTTC
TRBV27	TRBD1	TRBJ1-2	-	CASSPAGQGIYGYTF	TGTGCCAGCAGTCCAGCGGGACAGGGGATATATGGCTACACCTTC
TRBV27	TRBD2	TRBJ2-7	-	CASIKRGAGGSYEQYF	TGTGCCAGCATCAAGAGGGGTGCGGGAGGGTCCTACGAGCAGTACTTC
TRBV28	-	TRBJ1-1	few	CASSFGGGTEAFF	TGTGCCAGCAGTTTCGGCGGGGGCACTGAAGCTTTCTTT
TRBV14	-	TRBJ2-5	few	CASSQGRETQYF	TGTGCCAGCAGCCAAGGTCGGGAGACCCAGTACTTC
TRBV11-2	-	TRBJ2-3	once	CASSFVPSTDTQYF	TGTGCCAGCAGCTTCGTACCTAGCACAGATACGCAGTATTTT
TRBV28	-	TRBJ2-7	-	CASSLGYEQYF	TGTGCCAGCAGTTTGGGTTACGAGCAGTACTTC
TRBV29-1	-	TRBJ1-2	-	CSVGFGNRNYGYTF	TGCAGCGTTGGATTCGGAAACAGAAACTATGGCTACACCTTC